This entry describes one T cell receptor (beta chain). Its ends do not fully match the called genes, so a read error is possible. The source of the sample is a study of T cells in Graves' hyperthyroidism and ophthalmopathy. TCR beta CDR3 sequences were amplified from RNA transcripts. Using the HTBI primer set, a first-round RT-PCR was run on the TCR CDR3. TCRdb fed the multiplex PCR reads into MiXCR, producing one record per CDR3 protein. The sample holds around 600,000 distinct CDR3 sequences; approximately 15% are singletons and the top ten take 7% to 9%. Sample: blood. This TCR came from a woman aged 18-29 years with Graves' ophthalmopathy.

The CDR3 loop reads CASSAQRSYTNIRYF. For the CDR3, the DNA is TGTGCCAGCAGTGCCCAGCGATCATACACTAACATTCGGTACTTC. This rearrangement joins TRBV6-2 or TRBV6-3 to TRBJ2-4; D ambiguous. The CDR3 is 15 residues long. CDR1 is MNHEY and CDR2 is SVGEGT in the germline V gene.